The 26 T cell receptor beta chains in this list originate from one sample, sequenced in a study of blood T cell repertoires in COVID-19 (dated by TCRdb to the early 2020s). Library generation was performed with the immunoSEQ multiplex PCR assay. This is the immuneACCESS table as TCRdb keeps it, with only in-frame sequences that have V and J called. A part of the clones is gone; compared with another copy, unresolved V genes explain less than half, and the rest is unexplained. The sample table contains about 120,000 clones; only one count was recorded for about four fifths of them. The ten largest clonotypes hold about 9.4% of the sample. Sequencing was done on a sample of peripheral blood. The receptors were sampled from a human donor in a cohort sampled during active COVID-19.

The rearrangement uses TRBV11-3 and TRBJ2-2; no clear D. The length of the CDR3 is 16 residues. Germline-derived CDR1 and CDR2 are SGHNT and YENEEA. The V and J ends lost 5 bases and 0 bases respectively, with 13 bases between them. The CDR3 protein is CASSKVRVANTGELFF. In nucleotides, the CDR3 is TGTGCCAGCAGCAAAGTACGGGTTGCGAACACCGGGGAGCTGTTTTTT.

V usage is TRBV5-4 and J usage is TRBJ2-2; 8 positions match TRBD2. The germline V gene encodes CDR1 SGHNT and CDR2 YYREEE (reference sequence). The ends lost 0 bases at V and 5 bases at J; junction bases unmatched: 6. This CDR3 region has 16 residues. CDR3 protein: CASSLGAGALTGELFF. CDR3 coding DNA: TGTGCCAGCAGCTTGGGAGCGGGGGCTCTTACCGGGGAGCTGTTTTTT. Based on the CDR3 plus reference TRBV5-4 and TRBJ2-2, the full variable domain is ETGVTQSPTHLIKTRGQQVTLRCSSQSGHNTVSWYQQALGQGPQFIFQYYREEENGRGNFPPRFSGLQFPNYSSELNVNALELDDSALYLCASSLGAGALTGELFFGEGSRLTVL.

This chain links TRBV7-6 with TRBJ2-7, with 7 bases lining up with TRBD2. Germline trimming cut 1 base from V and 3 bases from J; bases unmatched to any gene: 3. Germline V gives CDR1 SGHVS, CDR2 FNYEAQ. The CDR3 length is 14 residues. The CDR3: CASSLDSGGYEQYF. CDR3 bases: TGTGCCAGCAGCTTAGACTCGGGGGGCTACGAGCAGTACTTC.

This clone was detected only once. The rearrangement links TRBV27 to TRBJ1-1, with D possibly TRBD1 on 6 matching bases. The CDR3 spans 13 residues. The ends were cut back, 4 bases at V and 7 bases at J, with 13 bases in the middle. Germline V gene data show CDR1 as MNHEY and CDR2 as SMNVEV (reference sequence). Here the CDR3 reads CASSSTGLGEAFF. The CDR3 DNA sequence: TGTGCCAGCAGTTCAACAGGGTTGGGTGAAGCTTTCTTT.

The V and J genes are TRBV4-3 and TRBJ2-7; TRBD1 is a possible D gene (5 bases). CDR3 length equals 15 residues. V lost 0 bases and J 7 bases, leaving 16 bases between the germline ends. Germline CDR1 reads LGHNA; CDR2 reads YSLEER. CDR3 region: CASSQDRSRENEQYF. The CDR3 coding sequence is TGCGCCAGCAGCCAAGATCGCTCCAGGGAAAATGAGCAGTACTTC.

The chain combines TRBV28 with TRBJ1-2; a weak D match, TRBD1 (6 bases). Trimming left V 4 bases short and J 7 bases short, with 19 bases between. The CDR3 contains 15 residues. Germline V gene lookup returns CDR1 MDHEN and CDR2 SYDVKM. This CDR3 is CASSSPDPRGSGYTF. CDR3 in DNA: TGTGCCAGCAGTTCCCCCGATCCGAGGGGGTCTGGCTACACCTTC.

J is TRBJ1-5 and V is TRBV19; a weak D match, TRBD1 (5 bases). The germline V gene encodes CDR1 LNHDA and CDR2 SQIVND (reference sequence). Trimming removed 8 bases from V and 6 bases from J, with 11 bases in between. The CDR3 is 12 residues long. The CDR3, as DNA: TGTGCCAGTGCCTCAGGGATTCAGCCCCAGCATTTT. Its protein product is CASASGIQPQHF.

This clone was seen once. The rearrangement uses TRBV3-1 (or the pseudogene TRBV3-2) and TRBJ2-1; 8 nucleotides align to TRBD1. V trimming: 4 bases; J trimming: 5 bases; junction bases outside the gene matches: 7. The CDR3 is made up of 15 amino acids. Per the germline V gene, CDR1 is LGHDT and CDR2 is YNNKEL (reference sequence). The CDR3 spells CASSLRDRKNNEQFF. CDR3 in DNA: TGTGCCAGCAGCCTCCGGGACAGGAAGAACAATGAGCAGTTCTTC.

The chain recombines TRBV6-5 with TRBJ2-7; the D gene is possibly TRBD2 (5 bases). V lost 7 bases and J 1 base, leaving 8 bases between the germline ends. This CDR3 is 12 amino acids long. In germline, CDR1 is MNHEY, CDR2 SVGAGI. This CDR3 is CASTQRSYEQYF. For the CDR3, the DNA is TGTGCCAGCACCCAGCGGTCCTACGAGCAGTACTTC.

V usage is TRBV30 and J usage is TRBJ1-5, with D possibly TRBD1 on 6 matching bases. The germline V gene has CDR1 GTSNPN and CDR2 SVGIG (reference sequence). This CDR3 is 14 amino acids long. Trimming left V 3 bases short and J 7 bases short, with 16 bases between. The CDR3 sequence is CAWSRNQGNQPQHF. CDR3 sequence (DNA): TGTGCCTGGAGCAGAAATCAGGGGAACCAGCCCCAGCATTTT. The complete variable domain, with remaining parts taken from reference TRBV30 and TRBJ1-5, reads SQTIHQWPATLVQPVGSPLSLECTVEGTSNPNLYWYRQAAGRGLQLLFYSVGIGQISSEVPQNLSASRPQDRQFILSSKKLLLSDSGFYLCAWSRNQGNQPQHFGDGTRLSIL.

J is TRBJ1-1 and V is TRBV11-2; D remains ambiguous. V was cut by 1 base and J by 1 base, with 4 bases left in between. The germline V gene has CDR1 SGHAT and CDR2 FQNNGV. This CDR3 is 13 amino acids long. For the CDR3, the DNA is TGTGCCAGCAGCTTAGTGGCGAACACTGAAGCTTTCTTT. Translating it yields CASSLVANTEAFF.

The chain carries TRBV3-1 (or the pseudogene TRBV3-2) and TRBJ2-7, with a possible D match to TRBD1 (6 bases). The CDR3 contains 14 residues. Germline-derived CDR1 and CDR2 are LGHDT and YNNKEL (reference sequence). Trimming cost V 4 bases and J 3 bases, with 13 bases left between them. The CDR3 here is CASSLVGQSYEQYF. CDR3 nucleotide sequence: TGTGCCAGCAGCCTAGTCGGACAGAGCTACGAGCAGTACTTC.

Written as DNA, the CDR3 is TGTGCCAGCAGTTACTCTGGGGCTGGAGAGACCCAGTACTTC. This translates into CASSYSGAGETQYF. V gene TRBV6-2 or TRBV6-3 combines with J gene TRBJ2-5, with D perhaps TRBD1 (5 bases). This CDR3 has 14 amino acids. CDR1 is MNHEY, CDR2 SVGEGT, per germline. V lost 0 bases and J 4 bases, leaving 9 bases between the germline ends.

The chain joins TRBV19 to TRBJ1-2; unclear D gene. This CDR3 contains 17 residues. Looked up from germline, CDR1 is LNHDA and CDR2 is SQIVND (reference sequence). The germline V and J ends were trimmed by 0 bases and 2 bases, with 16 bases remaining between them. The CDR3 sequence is CASSIDGPGGRNYGYTF. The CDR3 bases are TGTGCCAGTAGTATAGATGGTCCAGGAGGGAGAAACTATGGCTACACCTTC.

In nucleotides, the CDR3 is TGCGCCAGCAGCTTGCTAGCGGGGCTGAGTACAGATACGCAGTATTTT. Protein sequence: CASSLLAGLSTDTQYF. The chain links TRBV5-1 to TRBJ2-3, with 9 bases aligning to TRBD2. CDR3 size: 16 residues. Germline assignment: CDR1 SGHRS and CDR2 YFSETQ. With 1 base clipped from V and 3 bases from J, the junction kept 6 bases outside the gene matches.

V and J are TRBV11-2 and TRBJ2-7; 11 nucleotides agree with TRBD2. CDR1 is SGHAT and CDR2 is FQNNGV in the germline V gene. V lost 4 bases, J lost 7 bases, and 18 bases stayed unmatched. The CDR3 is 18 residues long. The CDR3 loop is CASSSRPPIAGGPGEQYF. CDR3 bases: TGTGCCAGCAGCTCCCGTCCCCCAATAGCGGGAGGGCCTGGAGAGCAGTACTTC.

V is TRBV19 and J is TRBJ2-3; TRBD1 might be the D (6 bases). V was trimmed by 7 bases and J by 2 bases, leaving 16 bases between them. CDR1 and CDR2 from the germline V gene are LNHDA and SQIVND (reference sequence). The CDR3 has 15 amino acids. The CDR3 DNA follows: TGTGCCAGTATGAGAGGGGACAAAAACACAGATACGCAGTATTTT. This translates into CASMRGDKNTDTQYF.

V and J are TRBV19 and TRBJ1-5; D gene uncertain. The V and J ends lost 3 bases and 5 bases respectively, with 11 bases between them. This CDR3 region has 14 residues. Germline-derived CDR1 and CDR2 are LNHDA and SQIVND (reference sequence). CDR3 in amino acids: CASSIFVADQPQHF. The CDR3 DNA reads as TGTGCCAGTAGTATCTTTGTTGCGGATCAGCCCCAGCATTTT.

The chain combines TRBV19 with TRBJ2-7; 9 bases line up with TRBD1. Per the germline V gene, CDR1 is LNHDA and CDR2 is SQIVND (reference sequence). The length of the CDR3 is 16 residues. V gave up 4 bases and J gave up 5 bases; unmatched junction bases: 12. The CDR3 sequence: CASSNPGTGKFNEQYF. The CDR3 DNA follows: TGTGCCAGTAGTAATCCCGGGACAGGGAAGTTCAACGAGCAGTACTTC.

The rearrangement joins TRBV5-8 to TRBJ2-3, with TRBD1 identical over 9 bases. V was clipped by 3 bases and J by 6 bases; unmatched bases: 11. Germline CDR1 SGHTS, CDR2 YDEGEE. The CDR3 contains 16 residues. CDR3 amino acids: CASSWGDRGVKDTQYF. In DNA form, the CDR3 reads TGTGCCAGCAGCTGGGGTGACAGGGGGGTCAAGGATACGCAGTATTTT. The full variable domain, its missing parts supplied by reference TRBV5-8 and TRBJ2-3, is EAGVTQSPTHLIKTRGQQATLRCSPISGHTSVYWYQQALGLGLQFLLWYDEGEERNRGNFPPRFSGRQFPNYSSELNVNALELEDSALYLCASSWGDRGVKDTQYFGPGTRLTVL.

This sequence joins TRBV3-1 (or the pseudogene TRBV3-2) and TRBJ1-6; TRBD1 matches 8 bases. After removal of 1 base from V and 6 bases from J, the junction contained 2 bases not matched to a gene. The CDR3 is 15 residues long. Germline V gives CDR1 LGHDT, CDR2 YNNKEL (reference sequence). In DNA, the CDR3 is TGTGCCAGCAGCCAAGGGGACAGGTTTAATTCACCCCTCCACTTT. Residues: CASSQGDRFNSPLHF.

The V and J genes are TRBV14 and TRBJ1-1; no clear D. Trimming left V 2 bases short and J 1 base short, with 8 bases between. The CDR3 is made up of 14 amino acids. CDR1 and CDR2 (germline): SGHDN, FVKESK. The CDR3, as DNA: TGTGCCAGCAGCCAAAGCTTGTGGAACACTGAAGCTTTCTTT. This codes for CASSQSLWNTEAFF.

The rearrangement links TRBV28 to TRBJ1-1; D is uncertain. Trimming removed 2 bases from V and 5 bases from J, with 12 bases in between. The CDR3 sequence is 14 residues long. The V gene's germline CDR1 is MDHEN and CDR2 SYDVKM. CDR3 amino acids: CASSLGPPWTEAFF. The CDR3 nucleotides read TGTGCCAGCAGTTTAGGCCCCCCGTGGACTGAAGCTTTCTTT.

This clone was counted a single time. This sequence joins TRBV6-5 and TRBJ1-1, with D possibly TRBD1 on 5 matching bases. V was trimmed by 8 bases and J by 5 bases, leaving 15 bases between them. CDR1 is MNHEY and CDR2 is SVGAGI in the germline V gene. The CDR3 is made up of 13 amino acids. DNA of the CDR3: TGTGCCAGCGGCAGACAGTATTCTACTGAAGCTTTCTTT. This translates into CASGRQYSTEAFF.

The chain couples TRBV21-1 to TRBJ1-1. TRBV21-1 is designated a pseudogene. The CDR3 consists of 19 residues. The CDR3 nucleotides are TGTGCCAGCAGCAAAGGCCGACGAAAGAGGGGGGGGATGAACACTGAAGCTTTCTTT. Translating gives CASSKGRRKRGGMNTEAFF.

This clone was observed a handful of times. The CDR3 reads CASSPEGDEQFF. The CDR3 nucleotides are TGTGCCAGCTCACCAGAGGGAGATGAGCAGTTCTTC. The chain carries TRBV18 and TRBJ2-1, with D possibly being TRBD2 (5 bases). The germline V gene encodes CDR1 KGHSH and CDR2 LQKENI. The V end lost 2 bases, the J end lost 8 bases, and 7 bases lay between the germline ends. CDR3 size: 12 residues.